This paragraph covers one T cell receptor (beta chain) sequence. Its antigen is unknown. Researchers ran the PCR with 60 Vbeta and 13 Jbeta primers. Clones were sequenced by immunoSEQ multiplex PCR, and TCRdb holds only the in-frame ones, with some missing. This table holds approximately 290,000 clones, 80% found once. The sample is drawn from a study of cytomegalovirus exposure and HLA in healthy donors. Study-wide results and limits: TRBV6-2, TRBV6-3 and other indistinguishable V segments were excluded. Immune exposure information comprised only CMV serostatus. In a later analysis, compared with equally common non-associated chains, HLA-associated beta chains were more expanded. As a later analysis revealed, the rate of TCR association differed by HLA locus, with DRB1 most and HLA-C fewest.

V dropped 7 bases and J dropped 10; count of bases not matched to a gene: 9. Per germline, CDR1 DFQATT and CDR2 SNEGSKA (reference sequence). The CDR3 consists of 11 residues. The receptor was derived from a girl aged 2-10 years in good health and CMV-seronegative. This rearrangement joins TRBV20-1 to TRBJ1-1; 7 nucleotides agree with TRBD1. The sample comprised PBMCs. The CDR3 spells CSGKRGRSAFF. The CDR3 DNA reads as TGCAGTGGTAAAAGGGGGCGATCAGCTTTCTTT.